One and the same sample provided the 2 T cell receptor beta chains below, sequenced in a study of T-cell memory formation after mild COVID-19. One entry per CDR3 protein results from TCRdb running MiXCR on the 5' RACE reads. The table lists 270,000 or so distinct CDR3 sequences, 15% to 20% of them singletons. Sequencing used PBMCs or a T cell subset sorted from them (not recorded which). These receptors all stem from a man between 18 and 29 years old who had mild COVID-19 (a few samples of this study predate the infection). Cell type and time point are not known.

This clonotype has only a few counts. The genes are TRBV6-1 and TRBJ1-3, with a weak D call TRBD1 (6 bases). The CDR3 totals 15 residues. Germline CDR1 is MNHNS and CDR2 is SASEGT. V was pared by 2 bases and J by 0 bases, with 8 bases between. CDR3 nucleotide sequence: TGTGCCAGCAGTGAAACAGGGACCTCTGGAAACACCATATATTTT. As protein: CASSETGTSGNTIYF.

The V and J genes are TRBV6-5 and TRBJ1-3; weak D call: TRBD1 (5 bases). The CDR3 contains 15 residues. Germline-derived CDR1 and CDR2 are MNHEY and SVGAGI. Trimming stripped 4 bases from V and 7 bases from J, with 17 bases between. The CDR3 DNA is TGTGCCAGCAGTTCCACGACAGCCACCGGGAACACCATATATTTT. As protein: CASSSTTATGNTIYF.